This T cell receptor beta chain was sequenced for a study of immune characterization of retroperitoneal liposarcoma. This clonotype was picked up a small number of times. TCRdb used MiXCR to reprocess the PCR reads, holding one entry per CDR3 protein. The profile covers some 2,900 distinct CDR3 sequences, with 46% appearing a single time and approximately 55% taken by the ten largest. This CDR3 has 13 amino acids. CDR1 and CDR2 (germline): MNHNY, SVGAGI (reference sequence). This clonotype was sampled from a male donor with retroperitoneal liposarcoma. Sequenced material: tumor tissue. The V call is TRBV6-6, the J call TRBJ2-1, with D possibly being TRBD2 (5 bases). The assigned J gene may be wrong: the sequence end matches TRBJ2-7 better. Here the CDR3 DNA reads TGTGCCAGCGGAGGCCTCCTTATGTACGAGCAGTACTTC. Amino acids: CASGGLLMYEQYF.